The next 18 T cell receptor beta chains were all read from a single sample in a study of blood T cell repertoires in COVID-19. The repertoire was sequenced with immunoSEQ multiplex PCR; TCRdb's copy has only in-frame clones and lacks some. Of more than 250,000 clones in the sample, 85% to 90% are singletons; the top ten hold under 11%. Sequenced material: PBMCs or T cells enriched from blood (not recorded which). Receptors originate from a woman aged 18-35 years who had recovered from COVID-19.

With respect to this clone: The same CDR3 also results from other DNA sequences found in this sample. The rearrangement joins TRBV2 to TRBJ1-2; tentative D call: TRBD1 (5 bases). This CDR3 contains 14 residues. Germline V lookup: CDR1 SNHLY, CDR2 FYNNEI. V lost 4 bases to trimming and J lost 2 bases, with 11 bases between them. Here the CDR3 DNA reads TGTGCCAGCAGTGTGGGGGGGACGAACTATGGCTACACCTTC. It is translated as CASSVGGTNYGYTF.

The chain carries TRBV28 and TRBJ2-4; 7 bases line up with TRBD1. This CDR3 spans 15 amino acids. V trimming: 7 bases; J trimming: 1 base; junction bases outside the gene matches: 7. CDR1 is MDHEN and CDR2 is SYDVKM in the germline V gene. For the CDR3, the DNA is TGTGCCAGCAATAATCAGGGGGTTGCCAAAAACATTCAGTACTTC. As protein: CASNNQGVAKNIQYF.

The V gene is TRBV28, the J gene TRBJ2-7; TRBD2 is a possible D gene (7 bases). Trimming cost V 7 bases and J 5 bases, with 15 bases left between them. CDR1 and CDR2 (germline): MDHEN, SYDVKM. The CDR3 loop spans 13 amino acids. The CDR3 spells CASKVTGRDEQYF. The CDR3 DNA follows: TGTGCCAGCAAGGTCACAGGGAGGGACGAGCAGTACTTC.

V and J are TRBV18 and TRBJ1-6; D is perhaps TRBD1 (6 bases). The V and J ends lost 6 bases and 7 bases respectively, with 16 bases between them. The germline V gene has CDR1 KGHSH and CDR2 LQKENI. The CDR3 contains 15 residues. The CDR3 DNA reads TGTGCCAGCTCTCCCGGGACAAAAGGCAATTCACCCCTCCACTTT. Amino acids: CASSPGTKGNSPLHF.

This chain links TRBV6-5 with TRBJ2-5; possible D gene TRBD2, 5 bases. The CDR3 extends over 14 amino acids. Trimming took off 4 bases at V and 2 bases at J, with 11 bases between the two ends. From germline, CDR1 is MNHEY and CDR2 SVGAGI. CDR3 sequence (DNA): TGTGCCAGCAGTTTCACTAGGGTGCAAGAGACCCAGTACTTC. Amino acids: CASSFTRVQETQYF.

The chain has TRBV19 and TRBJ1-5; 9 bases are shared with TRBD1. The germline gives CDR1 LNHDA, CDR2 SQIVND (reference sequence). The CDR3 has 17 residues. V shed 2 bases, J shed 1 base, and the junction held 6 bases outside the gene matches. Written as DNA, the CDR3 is TGTGCCAGTAGTATATACGGGACAGGGCTAAGCAATCAGCCCCAGCATTTT. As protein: CASSIYGTGLSNQPQHF.

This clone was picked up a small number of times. The CDR3 DNA is TGCGCCAGCACCGGACACCTCGCTAACTATGGCTACACCTTC. Its protein is CASTGHLANYGYTF. The rearrangement links TRBV5-1 to TRBJ1-2; possibly TRBD1 for D (5 bases). V was trimmed by 6 bases and J by 0 bases, leaving 12 bases between them. This CDR3 spans 14 amino acids. The germline CDR1 and CDR2 sequences are SGHRS and YFSETQ. The full variable domain, its missing parts supplied by reference TRBV5-1 and TRBJ1-2, is KAGVTQTPRYLIKTRGQQVTLSCSPISGHRSVSWYQQTPGQGLQFLFEYFSETQRNKGNFPGRFSGRQFSNSRSEMNVSTLELGDSALYLCASTGHLANYGYTFGSGTRLTVV.

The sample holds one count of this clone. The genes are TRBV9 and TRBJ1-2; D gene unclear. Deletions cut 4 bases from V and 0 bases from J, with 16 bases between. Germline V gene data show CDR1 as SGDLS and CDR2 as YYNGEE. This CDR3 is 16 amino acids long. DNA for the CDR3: TGTGCCAGCAGCCCCCGTGGAGGGCCCACTAACTATGGCTACACCTTC. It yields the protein CASSPRGGPTNYGYTF. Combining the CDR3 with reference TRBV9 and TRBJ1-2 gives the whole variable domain DSGVTQTPKHLITATGQRVTLRCSPRSGDLSVYWYQQSLDQGLQFLIQYYNGEERAKGNILERFSAQQFPDLHSELNLSSLELGDSALYFCASSPRGGPTNYGYTFGSGTRLTVV.

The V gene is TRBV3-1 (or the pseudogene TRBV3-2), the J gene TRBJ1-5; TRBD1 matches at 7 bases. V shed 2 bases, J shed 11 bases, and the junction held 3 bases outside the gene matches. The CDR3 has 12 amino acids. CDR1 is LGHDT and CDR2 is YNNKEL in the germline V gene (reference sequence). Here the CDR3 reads CASSQTTGAQHF. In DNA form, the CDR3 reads TGTGCCAGCAGCCAAACTACAGGGGCCCAGCATTTT.

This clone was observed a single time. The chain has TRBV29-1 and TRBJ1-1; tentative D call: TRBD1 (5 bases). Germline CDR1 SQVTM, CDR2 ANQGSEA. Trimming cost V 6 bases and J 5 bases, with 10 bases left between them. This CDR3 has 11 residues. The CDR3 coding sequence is TGCAGCGTCAGGGAGGGAACTGAAGCTTTCTTT. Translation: CSVREGTEAFF.

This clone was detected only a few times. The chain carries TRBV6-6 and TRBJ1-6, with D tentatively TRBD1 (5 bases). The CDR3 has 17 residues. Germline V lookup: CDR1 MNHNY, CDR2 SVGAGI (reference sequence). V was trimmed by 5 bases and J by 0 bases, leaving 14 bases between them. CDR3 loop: CASSRTHHSSYNSPLHF. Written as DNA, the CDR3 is TGTGCCAGCAGTCGGACACACCATAGCTCCTATAATTCACCCCTCCACTTT.

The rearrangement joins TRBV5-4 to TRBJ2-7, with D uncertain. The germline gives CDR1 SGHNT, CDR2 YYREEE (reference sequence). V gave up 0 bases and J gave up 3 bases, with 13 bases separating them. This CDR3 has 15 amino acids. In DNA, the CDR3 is TGTGCCAGCAGCTTGGCAGGCAGTGGGCACTACGAGCAGTACTTC. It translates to CASSLAGSGHYEQYF.

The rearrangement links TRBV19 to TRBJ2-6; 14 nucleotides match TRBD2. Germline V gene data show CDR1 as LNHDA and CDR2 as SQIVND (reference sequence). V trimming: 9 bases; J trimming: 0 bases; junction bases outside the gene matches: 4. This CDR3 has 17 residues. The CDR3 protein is CASRGLAGDSGANVLTF. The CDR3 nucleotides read TGTGCCAGCCGGGGACTAGCGGGGGACTCTGGGGCCAACGTCCTGACTTTC.

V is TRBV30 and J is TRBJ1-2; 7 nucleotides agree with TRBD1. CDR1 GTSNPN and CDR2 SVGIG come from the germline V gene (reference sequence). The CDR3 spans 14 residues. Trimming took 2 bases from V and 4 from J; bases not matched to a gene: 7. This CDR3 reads CAWSPGAGGYGYTF. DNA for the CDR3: TGTGCCTGGAGTCCCGGGGCAGGGGGCTATGGCTACACCTTC.

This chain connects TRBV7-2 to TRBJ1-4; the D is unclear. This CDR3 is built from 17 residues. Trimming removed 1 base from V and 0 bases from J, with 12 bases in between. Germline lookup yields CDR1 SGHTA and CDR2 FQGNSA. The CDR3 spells CASSLVPTSTTNEKLFF. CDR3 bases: TGTGCCAGCAGCTTAGTACCGACATCAACAACTAATGAAAAACTGTTTTTT.

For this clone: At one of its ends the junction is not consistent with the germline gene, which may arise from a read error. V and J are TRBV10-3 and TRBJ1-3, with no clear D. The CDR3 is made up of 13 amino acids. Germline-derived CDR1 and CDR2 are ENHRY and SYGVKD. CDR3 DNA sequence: TGTGCCATCAGTGTCGGGGAAAGCTTACCTGGAGCATTT. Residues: CAISVGESLPGAF.

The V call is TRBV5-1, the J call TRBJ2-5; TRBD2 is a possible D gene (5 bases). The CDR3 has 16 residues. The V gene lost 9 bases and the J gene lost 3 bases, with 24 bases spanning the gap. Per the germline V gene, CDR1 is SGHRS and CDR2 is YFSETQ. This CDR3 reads CANSLGSGGSEETQYF. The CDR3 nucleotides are TGCGCCAATTCACTTGGGTCCGGAGGTTCTGAAGAGACCCAGTACTTC.

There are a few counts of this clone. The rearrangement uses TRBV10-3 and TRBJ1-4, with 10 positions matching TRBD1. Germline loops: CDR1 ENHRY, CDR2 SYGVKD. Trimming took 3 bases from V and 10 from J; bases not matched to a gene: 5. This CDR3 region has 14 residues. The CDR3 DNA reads TGTGCCATCAGTGATCAGACAGGGGGCGGAAAACTGTTTTTT. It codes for CAISDQTGGGKLFF.